This T cell receptor beta chain is drawn from a study of CD8+ T cells in alopecia areata. Background on the study: Patients received oral tofacitinib, 5 to 10 mg twice daily, for moderate-to-severe alopecia areata. Points from the study as a whole: Many of the expanded lesional clones endured in scalp and blood while on tofacitinib. Uncertainty about whether baseline CD8+ expansion is linked to response remains, with one nonresponder.

The sample's treatment: oral pan-JAK inhibitor, 5-10 mg twice daily. Peripheral blood and lesional scalp punch biopsies were taken from alopecia areata patients. The CDR3 totals 15 residues. Deletions cut 4 bases from V and 0 bases from J, with 10 bases between. Germline V lookup: CDR1 SGDLS, CDR2 YYNGEE. This clone turned up a few times. The antigen is not known. Sequencing templates came from extracted RNA that was reverse transcribed into cDNA. Generated by immunoSEQ multiplex PCR, the TCRdb table keeps only in-frame clones and is missing some. The sample lists some 120,000 clones, approximately 60% occurring once.

V usage is TRBV9 and J usage is TRBJ2-2, with a possible D match to TRBD1 (6 bases). This clonotype was sampled from a human donor with alopecia areata. Sequencing used CD4+ T cells sorted from blood, obtained at week 4, from a patient treated with tofacitinib. The CDR3 loop reads CASSPGTTNTGELFF. The CDR3 region has the DNA TGTGCCAGCAGCCCCGGGACAACGAACACCGGGGAGCTGTTTTTT.